The source of this TCR beta chain is a study of CD8 T cells in Susac syndrome. It was with random hexamers that about 0.45 to 1 ug RNA was reverse transcribed. TCRdb re-called the immunoSEQ multiplex PCR reads with MiXCR, one entry per CDR3 protein. The repertoire includes fewer than 150,000 distinct CDR3 sequences, about 92% of them detected once, and just under 0.095% sits in the top ten. Peripheral blood CD8+ and CD4+ T cells were profiled by TCR beta sequencing. Germline CDR1 reads MNHEY; CDR2 reads SMNVEV (reference sequence). V lost 8 bases, J lost 2 bases, and 10 bases stayed unmatched. The CDR3 loop spans 15 amino acids.

This chain uses TRBV27 with TRBJ2-3, with 7 bases fitting TRBD2. Sequenced: CD4+ T cells from PBMCs. The receptor was isolated from a human donor with multiple sclerosis. DNA for the CDR3: TGTGCCAGCTCGAAAGCGGGGTCCCTCACAGATACGCAGTATTTT. Its translation is CASSKAGSLTDTQYF.